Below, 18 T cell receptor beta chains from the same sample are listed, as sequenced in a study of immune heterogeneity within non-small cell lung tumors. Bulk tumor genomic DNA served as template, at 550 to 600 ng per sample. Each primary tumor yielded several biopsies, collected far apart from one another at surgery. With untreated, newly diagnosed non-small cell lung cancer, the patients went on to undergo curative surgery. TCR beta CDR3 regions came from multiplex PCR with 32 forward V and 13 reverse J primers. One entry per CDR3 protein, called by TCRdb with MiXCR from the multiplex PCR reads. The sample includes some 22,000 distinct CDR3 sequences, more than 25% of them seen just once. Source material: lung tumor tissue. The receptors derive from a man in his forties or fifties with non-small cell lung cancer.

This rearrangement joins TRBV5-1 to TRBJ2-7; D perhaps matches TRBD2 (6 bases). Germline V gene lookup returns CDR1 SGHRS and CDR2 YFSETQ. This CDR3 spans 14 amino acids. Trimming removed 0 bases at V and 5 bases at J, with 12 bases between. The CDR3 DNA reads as TGCGCCAGCAGCTTGGAGGGAGGAACCCACGAGCAGTACTTC. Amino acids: CASSLEGGTHEQYF.

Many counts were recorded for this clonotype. This CDR3 is CASRGMGTGANVLTF. DNA for the CDR3: TGTGCCAGCAGAGGAATGGGGACTGGGGCCAACGTCCTGACTTTC. V gene TRBV6-1 combines with J gene TRBJ2-6, with unresolved D. Per germline, CDR1 MNHNS and CDR2 SASEGT. Trimming took 6 bases from V and 2 from J, leaving 11 bases between them. The CDR3 totals 15 residues.

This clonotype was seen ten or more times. This CDR3 is CASKKQAGETEAFF. CDR3 DNA sequence: TGTGCCAGCAAGAAGCAGGCAGGGGAGACTGAAGCTTTCTTT. The chain combines TRBV19 with TRBJ1-1; tentative D call: TRBD1 (6 bases). CDR1 is LNHDA and CDR2 is SQIVND in the germline V gene (reference sequence). V lost 9 bases, J lost 5 bases, and 19 bases lay in between. CDR3 length: 14 amino acids.

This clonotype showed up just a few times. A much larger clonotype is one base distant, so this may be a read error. The CDR3 spells CASSYRAGSEKLFF. CDR3 nucleotides: TGTGCCAGCAGCTACCGCGCCGGGTCTGAAAAACTGTTTTTT. The V call is TRBV3-1, the J call TRBJ1-4, with D uncertain. The CDR3 length is 14 residues. The V gene's germline CDR1 is LGHDT and CDR2 YNNKEL (reference sequence). Trimming cost V 5 bases and J 7 bases, with 14 bases left between them.

The CDR3 sequence is CAWAAGGKTQYF. The CDR3 DNA sequence: TGTGCCTGGGCCGCCGGTGGGAAGACCCAGTACTTC. The chain carries TRBV30 and TRBJ2-5; unclear D gene. Germline-derived CDR1 and CDR2 are GTSNPN and SVGIG (reference sequence). The V end lost 5 bases, the J end lost 6 bases, and 13 bases lay between the germline ends. This CDR3 contains 12 residues. The full variable domain, rest sourced from reference TRBV30 and TRBJ2-5, is SQTIHQWPATLVQPVGSPLSLECTVEGTSNPNLYWYRQAAGRGLQLLFYSVGIGQISSEVPQNLSASRPQDRQFILSSKKLLLSDSGFYLCAWAAGGKTQYFGPGTRLLVL.

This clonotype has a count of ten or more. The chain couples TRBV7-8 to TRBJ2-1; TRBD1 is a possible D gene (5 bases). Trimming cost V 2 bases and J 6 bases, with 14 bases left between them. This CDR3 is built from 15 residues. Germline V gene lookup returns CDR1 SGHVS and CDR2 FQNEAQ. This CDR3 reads CASSLPLTRGNEQFF. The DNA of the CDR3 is TGTGCCAGCAGCTTACCGTTAACAAGGGGCAATGAGCAGTTCTTC.

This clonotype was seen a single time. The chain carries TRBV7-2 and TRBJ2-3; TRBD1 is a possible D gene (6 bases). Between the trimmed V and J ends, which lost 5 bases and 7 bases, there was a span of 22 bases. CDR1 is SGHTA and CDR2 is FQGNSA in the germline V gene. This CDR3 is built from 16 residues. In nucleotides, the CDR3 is TGTGCCAGCAGCCCCCGGCCACAGGGCCCCAAAAATACGCAGTATTTT. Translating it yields CASSPRPQGPKNTQYF.

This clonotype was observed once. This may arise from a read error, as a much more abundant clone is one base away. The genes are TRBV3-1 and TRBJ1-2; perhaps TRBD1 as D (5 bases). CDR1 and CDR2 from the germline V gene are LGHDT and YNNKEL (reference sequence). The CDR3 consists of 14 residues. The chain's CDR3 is CASIQSFSGYGYTF. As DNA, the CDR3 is TGTGCCAGCATCCAAAGCTTCTCAGGGTATGGCTACACCTTC.

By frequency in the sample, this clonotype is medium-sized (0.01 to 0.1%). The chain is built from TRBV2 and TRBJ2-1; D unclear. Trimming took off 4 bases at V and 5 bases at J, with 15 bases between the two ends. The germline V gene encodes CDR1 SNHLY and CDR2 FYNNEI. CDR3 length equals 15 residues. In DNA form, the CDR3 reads TGTGCCAGCAGTGGCCAACTGACTTGGCACAATGAGCAGTTCTTC. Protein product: CASSGQLTWHNEQFF.

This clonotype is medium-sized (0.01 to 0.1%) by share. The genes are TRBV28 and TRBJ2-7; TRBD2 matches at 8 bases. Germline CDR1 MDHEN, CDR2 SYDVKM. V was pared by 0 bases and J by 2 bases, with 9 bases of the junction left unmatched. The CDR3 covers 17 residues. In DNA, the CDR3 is TGTGCCAGCAGTTTATGGGGAGCGGGGGACTTAACCTACGAGCAGTACTTC. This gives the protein CASSLWGAGDLTYEQYF.

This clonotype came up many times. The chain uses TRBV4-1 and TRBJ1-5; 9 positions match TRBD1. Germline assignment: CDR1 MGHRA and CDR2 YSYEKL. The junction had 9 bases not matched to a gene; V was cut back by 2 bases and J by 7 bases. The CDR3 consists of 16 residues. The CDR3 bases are TGCGCCAGCAGCCAACCCAGGACAGGGGTAGGGCAGCCCCAGCATTTT. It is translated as CASSQPRTGVGQPQHF.

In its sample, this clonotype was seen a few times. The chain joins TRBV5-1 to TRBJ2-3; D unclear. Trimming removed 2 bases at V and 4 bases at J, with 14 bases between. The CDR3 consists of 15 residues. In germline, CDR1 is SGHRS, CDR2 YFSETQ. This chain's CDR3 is CASSLSGLEADTQYF. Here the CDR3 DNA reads TGCGCCAGCAGCTTATCTGGGCTTGAGGCAGATACGCAGTATTTT.

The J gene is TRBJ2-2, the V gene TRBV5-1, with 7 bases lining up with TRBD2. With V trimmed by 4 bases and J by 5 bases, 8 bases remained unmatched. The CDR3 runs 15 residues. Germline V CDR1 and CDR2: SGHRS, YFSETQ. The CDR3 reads CASSVTSPRTGELFF. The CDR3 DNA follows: TGCGCCAGCAGCGTGACTAGCCCACGGACCGGGGAGCTGTTTTTT. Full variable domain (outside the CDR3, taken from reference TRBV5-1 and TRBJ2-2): KAGVTQTPRYLIKTRGQQVTLSCSPISGHRSVSWYQQTPGQGLQFLFEYFSETQRNKGNFPGRFSGRQFSNSRSEMNVSTLELGDSALYLCASSVTSPRTGELFFGEGSRLTVL.

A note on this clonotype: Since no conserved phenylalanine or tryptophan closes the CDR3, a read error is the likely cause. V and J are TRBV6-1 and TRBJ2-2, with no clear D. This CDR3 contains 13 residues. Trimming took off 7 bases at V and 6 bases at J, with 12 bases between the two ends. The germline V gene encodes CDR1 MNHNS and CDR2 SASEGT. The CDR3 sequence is CASTLDRSGELFS. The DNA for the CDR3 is TGTGCCAGCACTCTGGACCGTTCCGGGGAGCTGTTTTCT.

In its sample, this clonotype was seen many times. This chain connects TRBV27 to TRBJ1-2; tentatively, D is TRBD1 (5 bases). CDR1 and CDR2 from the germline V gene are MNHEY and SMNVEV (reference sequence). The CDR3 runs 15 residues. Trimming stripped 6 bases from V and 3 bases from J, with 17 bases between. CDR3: CASRGWGERDYGYTF. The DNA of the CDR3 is TGTGCCAGCAGGGGATGGGGGGAACGGGACTATGGCTACACCTTC.

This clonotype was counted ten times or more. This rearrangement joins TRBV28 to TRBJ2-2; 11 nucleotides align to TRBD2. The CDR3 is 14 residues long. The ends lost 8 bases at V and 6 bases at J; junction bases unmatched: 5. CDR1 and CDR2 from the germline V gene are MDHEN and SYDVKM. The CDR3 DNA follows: TGTGCCAGCGCATTACTAGCGGGGGCCGGGGAGCTGTTTTTT. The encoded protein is CASALLAGAGELFF.

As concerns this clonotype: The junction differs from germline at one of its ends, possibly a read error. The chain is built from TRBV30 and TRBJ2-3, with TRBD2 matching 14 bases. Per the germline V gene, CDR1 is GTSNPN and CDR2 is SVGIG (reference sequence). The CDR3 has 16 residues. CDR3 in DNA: TGTGCCTGGACACCGGGACTAGCGGGAGTAGCTGATACGCTGTATTTT. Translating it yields CAWTPGLAGVADTLYF.

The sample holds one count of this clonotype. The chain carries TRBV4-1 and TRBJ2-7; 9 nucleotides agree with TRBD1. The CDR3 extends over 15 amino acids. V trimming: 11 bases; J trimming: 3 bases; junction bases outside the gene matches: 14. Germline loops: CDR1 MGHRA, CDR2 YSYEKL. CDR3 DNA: TGCGCCCGCCGCCGACAGGGGGACCCCAACTACGAGCAGTACTTC. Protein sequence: CARRRQGDPNYEQYF.